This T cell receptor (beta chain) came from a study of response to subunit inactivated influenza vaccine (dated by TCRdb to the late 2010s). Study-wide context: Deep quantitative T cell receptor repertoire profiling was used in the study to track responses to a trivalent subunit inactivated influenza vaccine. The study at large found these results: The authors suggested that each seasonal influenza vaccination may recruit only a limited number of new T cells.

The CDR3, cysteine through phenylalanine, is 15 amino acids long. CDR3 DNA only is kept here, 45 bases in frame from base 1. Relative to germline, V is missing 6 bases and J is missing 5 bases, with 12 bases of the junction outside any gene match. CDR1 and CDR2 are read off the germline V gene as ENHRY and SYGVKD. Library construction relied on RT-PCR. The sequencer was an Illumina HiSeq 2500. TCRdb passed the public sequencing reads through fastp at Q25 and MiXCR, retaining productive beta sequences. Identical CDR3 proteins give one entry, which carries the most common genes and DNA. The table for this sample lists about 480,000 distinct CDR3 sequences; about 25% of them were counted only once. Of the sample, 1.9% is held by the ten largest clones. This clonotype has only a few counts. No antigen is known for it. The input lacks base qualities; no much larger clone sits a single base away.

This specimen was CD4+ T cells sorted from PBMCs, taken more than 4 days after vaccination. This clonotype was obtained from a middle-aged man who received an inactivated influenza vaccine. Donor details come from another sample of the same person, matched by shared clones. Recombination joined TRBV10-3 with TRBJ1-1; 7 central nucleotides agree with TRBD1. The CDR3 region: CAIRPTGSVGTEAFF. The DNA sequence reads TGTGCCATCAGACCGACAGGGTCGGTCGGGACTGAAGCTTTCTTT.